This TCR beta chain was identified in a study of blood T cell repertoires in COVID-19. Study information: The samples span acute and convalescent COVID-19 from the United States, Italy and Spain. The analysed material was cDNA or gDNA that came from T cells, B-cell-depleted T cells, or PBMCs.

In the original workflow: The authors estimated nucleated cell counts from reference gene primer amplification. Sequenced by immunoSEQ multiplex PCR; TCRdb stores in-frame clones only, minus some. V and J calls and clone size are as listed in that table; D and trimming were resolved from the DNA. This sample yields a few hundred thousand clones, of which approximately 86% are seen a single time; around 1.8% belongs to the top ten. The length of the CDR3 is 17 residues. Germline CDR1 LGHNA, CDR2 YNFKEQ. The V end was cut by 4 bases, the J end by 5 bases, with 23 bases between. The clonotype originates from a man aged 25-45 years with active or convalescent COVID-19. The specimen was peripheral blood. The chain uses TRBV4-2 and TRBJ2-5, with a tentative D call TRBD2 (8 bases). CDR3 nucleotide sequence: TGTGCCAGCAGCCCATTACAGGGACTAGGGGGCGGGGAGACCCAGTACTTC. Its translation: CASSPLQGLGGGETQYF.